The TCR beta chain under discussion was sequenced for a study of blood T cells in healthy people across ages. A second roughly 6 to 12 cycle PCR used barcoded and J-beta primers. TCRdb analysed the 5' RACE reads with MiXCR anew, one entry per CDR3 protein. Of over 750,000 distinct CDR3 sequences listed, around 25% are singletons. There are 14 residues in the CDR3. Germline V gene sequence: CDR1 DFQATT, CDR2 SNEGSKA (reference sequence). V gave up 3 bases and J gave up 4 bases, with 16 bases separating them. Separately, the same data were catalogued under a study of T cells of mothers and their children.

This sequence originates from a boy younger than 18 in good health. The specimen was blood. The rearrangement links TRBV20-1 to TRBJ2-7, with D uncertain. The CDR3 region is CSASLVRAGYEQYF. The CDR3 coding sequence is TGCAGTGCTAGCTTGGTCCGGGCCGGTTACGAGCAGTACTTC.